A single sample is the source of the 32 T cell receptor beta chains below, sequenced in a study of T cell responses to AZD1222 COVID-19 vaccine. Method: immunoSEQ multiplex PCR; TCRdb's copy keeps in-frame clones and lacks some. Counted here are some 100,000 clones, more than 75% occurring once; the ten biggest clones make up 3.5% to 4%. The sequenced sample was peripheral blood, obtained 28 days after the second AZD1222 dose. The receptors here all came from an adult who received the AZD1222 COVID-19 vaccine.

The genes are TRBV14 and TRBJ2-3; perhaps TRBD2 as D (7 bases). The V end lost 4 bases, the J end lost 1 base, and 18 bases lay between the germline ends. The CDR3 is 17 amino acids. Germline V gene lookup returns CDR1 SGHDN and CDR2 FVKESK. For the CDR3, the DNA is TGTGCCAGCAGCCCCCAATCGGGGGGCGAGGGCACAGATACGCAGTATTTT. It specifies CASSPQSGGEGTDTQYF.

V is TRBV9 and J is TRBJ2-5; either TRBD1 or TRBD2 may fit D (5 bases each). The CDR3 covers 13 residues. V gave up 4 bases and J gave up 1 base, with 8 bases separating them. Germline CDR1 is SGDLS and CDR2 is YYNGEE. In nucleotides, the CDR3 is TGTGCCAGCAGCCGGGACGGCCAAGAGACCCAGTACTTC. It translates to CASSRDGQETQYF.

This chain uses TRBV10-3 with TRBJ2-1; D possibly corresponds to TRBD2 (6 bases). Trimming left V 0 bases short and J 4 bases short, with 22 bases between. CDR3 length: 19 amino acids. Germline lookup yields CDR1 ENHRY and CDR2 SYGVKD. The CDR3 spells CAISESTRLEVEAYNEQFF. The CDR3 DNA follows: TGTGCCATCAGTGAGTCGACTAGGTTGGAGGTAGAGGCATACAATGAGCAGTTCTTC.

This chain connects TRBV7-9 to TRBJ2-7; 11 bases line up with TRBD2. Trimming cost V 1 base and J 6 bases; bases outside gene matches: 14. CDR1 is SEHNR and CDR2 is FQNEAQ in the germline V gene (reference sequence). The length of the CDR3 is 18 residues. In DNA, the CDR3 is TGTGCCAGCAGCTTAGGGCTAAACCTAGCGGGAGGATCGGGCGAGCAGTACTTC. Translating gives CASSLGLNLAGGSGEQYF.

This chain links TRBV12-5 with TRBJ1-5, with 11 nucleotides matching TRBD1. The CDR3 runs 16 residues. Germline V gene data show CDR1 as LGHNT and CDR2 as FRNRAP. Unmatched junction bases numbered 5, after V lost 2 bases and J lost 5 bases. CDR3 sequence (DNA): TGTGCTAGTGGTTTGACAAGGACAGGGGGCCATCAGCCCCAGCATTTT. Encoded protein: CASGLTRTGGHQPQHF. The entire variable domain, with the rest obtained from reference TRBV12-5 and TRBJ1-5, is as follows: DARVTQTPRHKVTEMGQEVTMRCQPILGHNTVFWYRQTMMQGLELLAYFRNRAPLDDSGMPKDRFSAEMPDATLATLKIQPSEPRDSAVYFCASGLTRTGGHQPQHFGDGTRLSIL.

The chain joins TRBV5-1 to TRBJ2-5; 7 bases map to TRBD2. This CDR3 has 15 amino acids. V gave up 3 bases and J gave up 4 bases; unmatched junction bases: 9. The germline V gene encodes CDR1 SGHRS and CDR2 YFSETQ. CDR3: CASSSLAAPGETQYF. CDR3 coding DNA: TGCGCCAGCAGCTCGCTAGCGGCCCCGGGAGAGACCCAGTACTTC.

The chain carries TRBV9 and TRBJ1-2, with a possible D match to TRBD1 (6 bases). This CDR3 is built from 12 residues. Germline V gene sequence: CDR1 SGDLS, CDR2 YYNGEE. The germline V and J ends were trimmed by 3 bases and 5 bases, with 8 bases remaining between them. The CDR3 sequence is CASSAGVYGYTF. The CDR3 DNA follows: TGTGCCAGCAGCGCAGGGGTGTATGGCTACACCTTC. The whole variable domain, filled in from reference TRBV9 and TRBJ1-2, reads DSGVTQTPKHLITATGQRVTLRCSPRSGDLSVYWYQQSLDQGLQFLIQYYNGEERAKGNILERFSAQQFPDLHSELNLSSLELGDSALYFCASSAGVYGYTFGSGTRLTVV.

The CDR3 loop reads CASSEWGRGSLEGYTF. Here the CDR3 DNA reads TGTGCCAGCAGTGAATGGGGGCGCGGAAGCCTGGAAGGCTACACCTTC. The chain combines TRBV6-1 with TRBJ1-2; the D gene is possibly TRBD1 (6 bases). The CDR3 length is 16 residues. Trimming cost V 2 bases and J 8 bases, with 21 bases left between them. CDR1 and CDR2 from the germline V gene are MNHNS and SASEGT.

The chain has TRBV5-6 and TRBJ2-1; 12 nucleotides align to TRBD2. Germline V gene lookup returns CDR1 SGHDT and CDR2 YYEEEE. This CDR3 region has 16 residues. V lost 3 bases to trimming and J lost 8 bases; unmatched junction nucleotides: 9. As DNA, the CDR3 is TGTGCCAGCAGCTCCCCGACTAGCGGGAGTTGGGATGAGCAGTTCTTC. Protein sequence: CASSSPTSGSWDEQFF. The variable domain in full, with the rest retrieved from reference TRBV5-6 and TRBJ2-1, is DAGVTQSPTHLIKTRGQQVTLRCSPKSGHDTVSWYQQALGQGPQFIFQYYEEEERQRGNFPDRFSGHQFPNYSSELNVNALLLGDSALYLCASSSPTSGSWDEQFFGPGTRLTVL.

The sample holds a few counts of this clone. This chain connects TRBV14 to TRBJ2-2, with 7 bases matching TRBD2. Germline assignment: CDR1 SGHDN and CDR2 FVKESK. This CDR3 is built from 15 residues. V lost 4 bases, J lost 4 bases, and 6 bases stayed unmatched. The CDR3 DNA sequence: TGTGCCAGCAGCCGTGGCTGGGGGGGCACCGGGGAGCTGTTTTTT. Its translation: CASSRGWGGTGELFF.

The chain joins TRBV9 to TRBJ1-2, with D tentatively TRBD1 (5 bases). Trimming removed 3 bases at V and 2 bases at J, with 35 bases between. Germline V gene sequence: CDR1 SGDLS, CDR2 YYNGEE. The CDR3 consists of 22 residues. In nucleotides, the CDR3 is TGTGCCAGCAGCGATCCCTCATTGGGGCAGACCCATCATAAGAAACAAAACTATGGCTACACCTTC. This encodes CASSDPSLGQTHHKKQNYGYTF.

The gene calls are TRBV19 and TRBJ1-2, with unresolved D. Germline assignment: CDR1 LNHDA and CDR2 SQIVND (reference sequence). The length of the CDR3 is 14 residues. V was shortened by 6 bases and J by 1 base, with 12 bases between the two germline ends. The chain's CDR3 is CASSQQNINYGYTF. The CDR3 DNA follows: TGTGCCAGTAGCCAACAGAATATTAACTATGGCTACACCTTC.

The J gene is TRBJ2-7, the V gene TRBV6-5, with D tentatively TRBD2 (5 bases). The CDR3 is made up of 14 amino acids. V gave up 6 bases and J gave up 3 bases, with 15 bases separating them. The germline V gene has CDR1 MNHEY and CDR2 SVGAGI. The CDR3 DNA is TGTGCCAGCAGACTCTCGGGGTCGATCTACGAGCAGTACTTC. Amino acid sequence: CASRLSGSIYEQYF.

The chain has TRBV29-1 and TRBJ1-4; no firm D call. The V gene's germline CDR1 is SQVTM and CDR2 ANQGSEA. The CDR3 has 12 amino acids. V was clipped by 0 bases and J by 8 bases, with 7 bases between them. The CDR3 here is CSVEDLGEKLFF. In nucleotides, the CDR3 is TGCAGCGTTGAAGATCTTGGGGAAAAACTGTTTTTT.

This chain uses TRBV5-1 with TRBJ1-6; D is unclear. Germline V CDR1 and CDR2: SGHRS, YFSETQ. Trimming took off 1 base at V and 8 bases at J, with 22 bases between the two ends. The CDR3 totals 18 residues. CDR3 DNA: TGCGCCAGCAGCTTGCGGGCGCCGACCCCCCAGGTTTATTCACCCCTCCACTTT. It specifies CASSLRAPTPQVYSPLHF.

The rearrangement uses TRBV28 and TRBJ1-2; D gene ambiguous. Trimming cost V 5 bases and J 8 bases, with 15 bases left between them. CDR1 is MDHEN, CDR2 SYDVKM, per germline. The length of the CDR3 is 13 residues. As DNA, the CDR3 is TGTGCCAGCAGTCTGAGTGTACTATGGGGCTACACCTTC. Translating it yields CASSLSVLWGYTF.

The chain combines TRBV5-1 with TRBJ2-3; 10 nucleotides line up with TRBD2. CDR1 and CDR2 from the germline V gene are SGHRS and YFSETQ. The junction had 10 bases not matched to a gene; V was cut back by 3 bases and J by 0 bases. The CDR3 has 18 amino acids. The CDR3 spells CASSSSPGTSASTDTQYF. The CDR3 region has the DNA TGCGCCAGCAGCTCAAGTCCCGGGACTAGCGCTAGCACAGATACGCAGTATTTT.

V usage is TRBV6-2 or TRBV6-3 and J usage is TRBJ2-4; TRBD1 agrees at 11 bases. J gave up 6 bases and V 4 bases, and 5 bases lay outside the gene matches. Germline V gene data show CDR1 as MNHEY and CDR2 as SVGEGT. There are 15 residues in the CDR3. The CDR3 is CASSSDRGHRNIQYF. The CDR3, as DNA: TGTGCCAGCAGTTCGGACAGGGGGCATAGAAACATTCAGTACTTC.

V is TRBV7-3 and J is TRBJ1-5; D possibly corresponds to TRBD1 (6 bases). Trimming removed 5 bases at V and 0 bases at J, with 11 bases between. This CDR3 spans 15 amino acids. Germline loops: CDR1 SGHTA, CDR2 FQGTGA. CDR3 residues: CASSPGAGSNQPQHF. CDR3 nucleotides: TGTGCCAGCAGCCCAGGGGCCGGTAGCAATCAGCCCCAGCATTTT. The full variable domain, rest sourced from reference TRBV7-3 and TRBJ1-5, is GAGVSQTPSNKVTEKGKYVELRCDPISGHTALYWYRQSLGQGPEFLIYFQGTGAADDSGLPNDRFFAVRPEGSVSTLKIQRTERGDSAVYLCASSPGAGSNQPQHFGDGTRLSIL.

This clone was seen once. The gene calls are TRBV7-2 and TRBJ1-5, with TRBD1 as a possible D gene (5 bases). Trimming left V 1 base short and J 6 bases short, with 7 bases between. The CDR3 has 13 residues. Germline V gene sequence: CDR1 SGHTA, CDR2 FQGNSA. The CDR3 coding sequence is TGTGCCAGCAGCTTAGATAGGGGTCAGCCCCAGCATTTT. Its protein is CASSLDRGQPQHF.

The chain is built from TRBV7-9 and TRBJ1-2; TRBD1 is a possible D gene (5 bases). This CDR3 has 16 amino acids. Per the germline V gene, CDR1 is SEHNR and CDR2 is FQNEAQ (reference sequence). Trimming took 4 bases from V and 2 from J, leaving 17 bases between them. The CDR3 coding sequence is TGTGCCAGCAGCTCCAGTTCTAGGGGCGAGAACTATGGCTACACCTTC. It translates to CASSSSSRGENYGYTF. Combining the CDR3 with reference TRBV7-9 and TRBJ1-2 gives the whole variable domain DTGVSQNPRHKITKRGQNVTFRCDPISEHNRLYWYRQTLGQGPEFLTYFQNEAQLEKSRLLSDRFSAERPKGSFSTLEIQRTEQGDSAMYLCASSSSSRGENYGYTFGSGTRLTVV.

This chain links TRBV7-2 with TRBJ1-5; TRBD1 might be the D (5 bases). The V and J ends lost 3 bases and 4 bases respectively, with 22 bases between them. CDR3 length: 18 amino acids. Germline V gene sequence: CDR1 SGHTA, CDR2 FQGNSA. CDR3 residues: CASSLRRVGGEINQPQHF. The CDR3 DNA follows: TGTGCCAGCAGCTTGCGCCGTGTTGGGGGGGAAATAAATCAGCCCCAGCATTTT. The entire variable domain, with the rest obtained from reference TRBV7-2 and TRBJ1-5, is as follows: GAGVSQSPSNKVTEKGKDVELRCDPISGHTALYWYRQSLGQGLEFLIYFQGNSAPDKSGLPSDRFSAERTGGSVSTLTIQRTQQEDSAVYLCASSLRRVGGEINQPQHFGDGTRLSIL.

The chain is built from TRBV19 and TRBJ1-4; D not resolved. Germline V gene lookup returns CDR1 LNHDA and CDR2 SQIVND (reference sequence). The CDR3 spans 14 residues. Between the trimmed V and J ends, which lost 1 base and 5 bases, there was a span of 8 bases. The CDR3 sequence is CASSIGGRNEKLFF. CDR3 coding DNA: TGTGCCAGTAGTATAGGGGGAAGGAATGAAAAACTGTTTTTT.

The chain recombines TRBV2 with TRBJ1-4; tentative D call: TRBD1 (6 bases). From germline, CDR1 is SNHLY and CDR2 FYNNEI. V lost 7 bases and J lost 6, with 9 bases in between. The CDR3 is 12 residues long. As DNA, the CDR3 is TGTGCCAGCAAGGGGGATGATGAAAAACTGTTTTTT. Protein product: CASKGDDEKLFF.

The chain employs TRBV7-9 and TRBJ1-1; D is unresolved. Germline lookup yields CDR1 SEHNR and CDR2 FQNEAQ (reference sequence). CDR3 length: 12 amino acids. Trimming removed 2 bases from V and 4 bases from J, with 5 bases in between. The DNA for the CDR3 is TGTGCCAGCAGCTTAATGAGCACTGAAGCTTTCTTT. Its protein product is CASSLMSTEAFF. The complete variable domain, with remaining parts taken from reference TRBV7-9 and TRBJ1-1, reads DTGVSQNPRHKITKRGQNVTFRCDPISEHNRLYWYRQTLGQGPEFLTYFQNEAQLEKSRLLSDRFSAERPKGSFSTLEIQRTEQGDSAMYLCASSLMSTEAFFGQGTRLTVV.

This clone was counted only a few times. Here the CDR3 reads CASSRTSGGAGDTQYF. The CDR3 DNA sequence: TGTGCCAGCAGCCGGACTAGCGGGGGGGCCGGAGATACGCAGTATTTT. The chain recombines TRBV7-2 with TRBJ2-3; 15 nucleotides agree with TRBD2. Trimming removed 5 bases from V and 5 bases from J; junction bases left unmatched: 5. The CDR3 has 16 residues. Germline V CDR1 and CDR2: SGHTA, FQGNSA.

CDR3 protein: CASSFGLTNTEAFF. In DNA, the CDR3 is TGTGCCAGCAGCTTTGGACTGACGAACACTGAAGCTTTCTTT. The chain has TRBV5-8 and TRBJ1-1; no reliable D call. The germline V gene encodes CDR1 SGHTS and CDR2 YDEGEE. Trimming took off 2 bases at V and 1 base at J, with 9 bases between the two ends. This CDR3 is 14 amino acids long.

This chain joins TRBV7-2 and TRBJ2-3; no clear D. V was pared by 5 bases and J by 6 bases, with 18 bases between. CDR3 length: 15 residues. The V gene's germline CDR1 is SGHTA and CDR2 FQGNSA. CDR3 region: CASSPLLGSPDTQYF. DNA for the CDR3: TGTGCCAGCAGCCCCCTCCTGGGTAGTCCGGATACGCAGTATTTT.

The chain uses TRBV7-3 and TRBJ2-7; 11 bases fit TRBD1. This CDR3 is 17 amino acids long. Germline-derived CDR1 and CDR2 are SGHTA and FQGTGA. The ends lost 5 bases at V and 0 bases at J; junction bases unmatched: 9. CDR3 nucleotides: TGTGCCAGCAGCCCCGGGACAGGGGGTTTTGGCTCCTACGAGCAGTACTTC. Translated: CASSPGTGGFGSYEQYF.

The CDR3 reads CASSLDPGPQKTQYF. The CDR3 DNA follows: TGTGCCAGCAGTCTTGACCCGGGACCACAGAAGACCCAGTACTTC. The genes are TRBV28 and TRBJ2-5, with D perhaps TRBD1 or TRBD2 (5 bases each). The CDR3 loop spans 15 amino acids. Per the germline V gene, CDR1 is MDHEN and CDR2 is SYDVKM. The V gene lost 5 bases and the J gene lost 6 bases, with 19 bases spanning the gap.

The chain uses TRBV11-2 and TRBJ1-2; a possible D gene is TRBD1 (6 bases). The CDR3 extends over 14 amino acids. Germline V gene data show CDR1 as SGHAT and CDR2 as FQNNGV. V was cut by 8 bases and J by 6 bases, with 19 bases left in between. The CDR3 sequence: CASSHGTLENGYTF. The CDR3 nucleotides are TGTGCCAGCTCCCACGGGACACTAGAGAATGGCTACACCTTC.

The chain uses TRBV14 and TRBJ1-2, with D possibly TRBD1 on 6 matching bases. The CDR3 covers 16 residues. Trimming shortened V by 0 bases and J by 2 bases, and 13 bases separated the two germline ends. Germline V gives CDR1 SGHDN, CDR2 FVKESK. The CDR3 is CASSQDPQGTNYGYTF. In DNA, the CDR3 is TGTGCCAGCAGCCAAGATCCCCAGGGGACCAACTATGGCTACACCTTC.